The present entry profiles one TCR beta chain with its context. Antigen specificity is unknown. The CDR3 runs 16 residues. Germline V gives CDR1 MNHNY, CDR2 SVGAGI (reference sequence). The junction had 10 bases not matched to a gene; V was cut back by 4 bases and J by 3 bases. These data originate in a study of CD8 T cells in Susac syndrome. Random hexamers served to reverse transcribe about 0.45 to 1 ug RNA. Across 54 Vbeta and 13 Jbeta, TCR beta CDR3 was amplified with immunoSEQ multiplex PCR. TCRdb fed the immunoSEQ multiplex PCR reads into MiXCR, producing one record per CDR3 protein. Of 180,000 or so distinct CDR3 sequences listed, about 95% were seen once; the top ten hold around 0.15%. The study's findings and limits: Acknowledgment was made by the study that its TCR sequencing and HLA analysis involved a relatively small number of individuals.

Peripheral blood CD8+ and CD4+ T cells were profiled by TCR beta sequencing. TEMRA cells were enriched by FACS, and CD4+ and CD8+ T cells were negatively isolated. Specimen: CD4+ T cells from PBMCs. The receptor's source is a human donor in good health. J is TRBJ2-7 and V is TRBV6-6; TRBD1 agrees at 9 bases. CDR3 region: CASSSPGQGPYYEQYF. CDR3 sequence (DNA): TGTGCCAGCAGTTCACCGGGACAGGGTCCCTACTACGAGCAGTACTTC.